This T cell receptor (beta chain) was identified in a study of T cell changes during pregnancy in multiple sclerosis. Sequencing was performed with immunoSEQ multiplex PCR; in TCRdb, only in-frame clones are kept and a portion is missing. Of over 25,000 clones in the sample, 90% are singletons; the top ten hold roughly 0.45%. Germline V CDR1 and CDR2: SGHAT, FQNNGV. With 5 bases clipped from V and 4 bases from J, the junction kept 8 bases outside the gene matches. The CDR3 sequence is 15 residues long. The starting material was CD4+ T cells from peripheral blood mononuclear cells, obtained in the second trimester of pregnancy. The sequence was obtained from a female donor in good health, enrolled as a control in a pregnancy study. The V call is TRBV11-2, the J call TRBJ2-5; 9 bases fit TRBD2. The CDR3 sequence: CASSPLGGGGETQYF. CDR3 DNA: TGTGCCAGCAGCCCGTTAGGCGGGGGGGGAGAGACCCAGTACTTC. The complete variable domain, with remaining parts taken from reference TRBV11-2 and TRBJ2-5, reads EAGVAQSPRYKIIEKRQSVAFWCNPISGHATLYWYQQILGQGPKLLIQFQNNGVVDDSQLPKDRFSAERLKGVDSTLKIQPAKLEDSAVYLCASSPLGGGGETQYFGPGTRLLVL.